The present T cell receptor (beta chain) was sequenced within a study of T cell responses to AZD1222 COVID-19 vaccine. Broader study findings: Only 6 or 7 individuals given AZD1222 were seropositive at baseline. Dominant CD4 TCR responses targeted spike regions 160-218 and 743-854.

Produced via immunoSEQ multiplex PCR; TCRdb's table is partial and in-frame only. The sample records about 120,000 clones, 88% being singletons. Both about-4-week and about-12-week second-dose recipients were combined. A word on this clone: Antigen specificity is unknown.

Germline V gives CDR1 MRHNA, CDR2 SNTAGT. This CDR3 region has 14 residues. The J segment lost 4 bases and the V segment lost 6 bases, leaving 6 bases of the junction unmatched. The sequenced sample was peripheral blood, obtained 28 days after the second AZD1222 dose. The chain carries TRBV6-4 and TRBJ1-2; 9 bases are a match to TRBD1. The source of this sequence is an adult who received the AZD1222 COVID-19 vaccine. The DNA for the CDR3 is TGTGCCAGCAGCACAGGGGGCGTGGGCTATGGCTACACCTTC. Translation: CASSTGGVGYGYTF.